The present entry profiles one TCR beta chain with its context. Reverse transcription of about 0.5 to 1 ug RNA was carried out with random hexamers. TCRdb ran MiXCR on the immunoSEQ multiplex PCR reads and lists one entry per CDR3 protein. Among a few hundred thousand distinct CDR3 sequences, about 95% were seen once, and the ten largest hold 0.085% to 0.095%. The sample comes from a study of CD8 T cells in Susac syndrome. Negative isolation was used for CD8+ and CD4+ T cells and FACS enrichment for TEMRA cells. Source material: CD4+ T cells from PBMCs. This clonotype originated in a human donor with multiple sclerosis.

CDR3 nucleotides: TGTGCCAGCTCACCTAGCGGGATTGCCTACAATGAGCAGTTCTTC. Its protein is CASSPSGIAYNEQFF. The V call is TRBV18, the J call TRBJ2-1; 8 bases align to TRBD2. This CDR3 has 15 amino acids. J lost 2 bases, V lost 3 bases, and 3 bases had no gene match. CDR1 KGHSH and CDR2 LQKENI come from the germline V gene.